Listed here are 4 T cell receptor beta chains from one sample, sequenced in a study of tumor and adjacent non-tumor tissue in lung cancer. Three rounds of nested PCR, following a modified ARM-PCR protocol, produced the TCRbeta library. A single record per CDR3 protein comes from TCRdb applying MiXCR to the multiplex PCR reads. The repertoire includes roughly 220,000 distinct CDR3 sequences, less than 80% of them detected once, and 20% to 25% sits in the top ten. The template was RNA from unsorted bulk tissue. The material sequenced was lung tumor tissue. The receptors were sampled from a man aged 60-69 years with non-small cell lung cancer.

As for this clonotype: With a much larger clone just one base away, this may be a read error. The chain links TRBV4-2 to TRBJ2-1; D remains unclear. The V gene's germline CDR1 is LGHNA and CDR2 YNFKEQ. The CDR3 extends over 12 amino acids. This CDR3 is CANSQDRNQQFF. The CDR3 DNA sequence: TGTGCCAACAGCCAAGATCGGAATCAGCAGTTCTTC.

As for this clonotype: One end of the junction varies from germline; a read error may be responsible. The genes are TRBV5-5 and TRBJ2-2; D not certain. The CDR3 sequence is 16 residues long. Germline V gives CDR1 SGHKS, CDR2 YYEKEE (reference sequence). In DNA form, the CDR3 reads TGTGCCAGCAGCTTATTCTCGGGTGCGAACACCGTGGAGCTGTTTTTT. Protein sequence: CASSLFSGANTVELFF.

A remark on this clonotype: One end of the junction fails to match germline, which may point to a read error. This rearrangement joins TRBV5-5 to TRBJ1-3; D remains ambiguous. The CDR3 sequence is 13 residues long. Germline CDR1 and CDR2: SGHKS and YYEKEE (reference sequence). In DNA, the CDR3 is TGTGTCAGCAGCTCTCTCCCTGAGAACACCATATATTTT. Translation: CVSSSLPENTIYF.

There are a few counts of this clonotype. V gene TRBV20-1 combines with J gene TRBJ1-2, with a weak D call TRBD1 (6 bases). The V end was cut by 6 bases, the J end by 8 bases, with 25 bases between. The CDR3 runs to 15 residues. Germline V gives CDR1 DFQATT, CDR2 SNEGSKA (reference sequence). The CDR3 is CSAPEGVRGLGGYTF. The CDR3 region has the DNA TGCAGTGCACCTGAGGGGGTACGGGGATTAGGAGGCTACACCTTC.